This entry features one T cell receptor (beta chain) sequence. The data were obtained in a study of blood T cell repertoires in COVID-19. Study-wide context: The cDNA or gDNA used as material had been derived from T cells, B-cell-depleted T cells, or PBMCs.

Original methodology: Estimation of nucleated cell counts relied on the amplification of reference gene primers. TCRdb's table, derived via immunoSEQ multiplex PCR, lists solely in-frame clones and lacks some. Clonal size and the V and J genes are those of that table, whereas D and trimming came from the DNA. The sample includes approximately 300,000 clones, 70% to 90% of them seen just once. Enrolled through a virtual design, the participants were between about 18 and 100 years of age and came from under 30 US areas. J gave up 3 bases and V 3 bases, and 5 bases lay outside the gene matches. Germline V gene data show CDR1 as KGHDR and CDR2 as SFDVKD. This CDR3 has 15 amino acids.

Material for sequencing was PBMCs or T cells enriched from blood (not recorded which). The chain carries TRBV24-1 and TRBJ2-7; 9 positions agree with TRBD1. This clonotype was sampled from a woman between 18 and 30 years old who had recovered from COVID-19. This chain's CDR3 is CATSDGGQGLYEQYF. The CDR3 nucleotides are TGTGCCACCAGTGATGGGGGACAGGGCCTCTACGAGCAGTACTTC.